The 16 T cell receptor beta chains presented below share a single source sample, sequenced in a study of graft-versus-host responses after intestinal transplantation. Plated together were roughly 200,000 CFSE-labeled responder cells and roughly 200,000 irradiated, violet-dye-labeled stimulator cells. Data came from immunoSEQ multiplex PCR; TCRdb stores just in-frame clones and leaves some out. The sample lists about 12,000 clones; about a third were seen once. Specimen: alloreactive CD8+ T cells from a mixed lymphocyte reaction culture, collected before intestinal transplant. Subset given: CFSE-low proliferating T cells sorted from approximately six-day pre-transplant mixed lymphocyte reaction (GvH or HvG direction). These receptors all stem from a human patient who received an intestinal transplant.

The rearrangement links TRBV25-1 to TRBJ2-7, with 7 bases lining up with TRBD2. V lost 10 bases to trimming and J lost 3 bases; unmatched junction nucleotides: 3. From germline, CDR1 is MGHDK and CDR2 SYGVNS. The CDR3 totals 11 residues. The CDR3 reads CATAGVYEQYF. In DNA, the CDR3 is TGTGCCACGGCGGGAGTCTACGAGCAGTACTTC.

CDR3 loop: CSPRQIHTF. The CDR3 nucleotides read TGCAGCCCCCGACAGATCCACACCTTC. V is TRBV29-1 and J is TRBJ1-2; D is perhaps TRBD1 (5 bases). Germline CDR1 reads SQVTM; CDR2 reads ANQGSEA. The length of the CDR3 is 9 residues. Trimming stripped 8 bases from V and 12 bases from J, with 13 bases between.

This sequence joins TRBV6-6 and TRBJ2-7; D is uncertain. This CDR3 spans 13 amino acids. The germline V gene has CDR1 MNHNY and CDR2 SVGAGI (reference sequence). V dropped 0 bases and J dropped 1 base, with 4 bases sitting between them. The CDR3 DNA follows: TGTGCCAGCAGTTACTCCGTGTCCTACGAGCAGTACTTC. It encodes CASSYSVSYEQYF.

V is TRBV9 and J is TRBJ1-6; TRBD1 matches at 8 bases. Unmatched junction bases numbered 7, after V lost 4 bases and J lost 4 bases. The CDR3 covers 16 residues. Germline V CDR1 and CDR2: SGDLS, YYNGEE. This chain's CDR3 is CASSLTGDSYNSPLHF. CDR3 in DNA: TGTGCCAGCAGCTTGACAGGGGACAGTTATAATTCACCCCTCCACTTT.

This clone rates as medium-sized. V and J are TRBV28 and TRBJ2-7; D is unresolved. V was cut by 6 bases and J by 1 base, with 7 bases left in between. This CDR3 has 12 residues. The germline V gene encodes CDR1 MDHEN and CDR2 SYDVKM. The CDR3 loop reads CASREFSYEQYF. In DNA, the CDR3 is TGTGCCAGCAGGGAATTTTCCTACGAGCAGTACTTC.

This clone has just a few counts. This rearrangement joins TRBV27 to TRBJ2-7; D gene ambiguous. Per germline, CDR1 MNHEY and CDR2 SMNVEV (reference sequence). Trimming left V 2 bases short and J 2 bases short, with 7 bases between. The CDR3 has 13 amino acids. The CDR3 DNA reads TGTGCCAGCAGTTTAGCCGCACCCTACGAGCAGTACTTC. Amino acid sequence: CASSLAAPYEQYF.

The chain has TRBV27 and TRBJ2-2; D is unclear. Germline loops: CDR1 MNHEY, CDR2 SMNVEV (reference sequence). The CDR3 spans 13 residues. Trimming left V 5 bases short and J 0 bases short, with 4 bases between. The chain's CDR3 is CASSPSNTGELFF. The CDR3 DNA reads as TGTGCCAGCAGTCCCTCGAACACCGGGGAGCTGTTTTTT.

V and J are TRBV13 and TRBJ1-6, with no clear D. Per germline, CDR1 PRHDT and CDR2 FYEKMQ (reference sequence). The CDR3 is made up of 16 amino acids. Trimming shortened V by 4 bases and J by 2 bases, and 12 bases separated the two germline ends. This CDR3 is CASSWGRRPYNSPLHF. The CDR3 bases are TGTGCCAGCAGCTGGGGTCGGCGGCCCTATAATTCACCCCTCCACTTT.

This clone has a single count. V and J are TRBV19 and TRBJ1-5; 9 positions agree with TRBD1. Trimming cost V 1 base and J 7 bases; bases outside gene matches: 5. CDR3 size: 15 residues. Germline values: CDR1 LNHDA, CDR2 SQIVND (reference sequence). The CDR3 sequence is CASSIGTGDRQPQHF. The CDR3 nucleotides are TGTGCCAGTAGTATAGGGACAGGGGACCGGCAGCCCCAGCATTTT.

This chain joins TRBV18 and TRBJ1-2; the D gene is possibly TRBD1 (6 bases). The CDR3 runs to 14 residues. Germline V lookup: CDR1 KGHSH, CDR2 LQKENI. The germline V and J ends were trimmed by 5 bases and 2 bases, with 12 bases remaining between them. The CDR3 here is CASSGQTNNYGYTF. The CDR3 bases are TGTGCCAGCTCAGGACAGACCAACAACTATGGCTACACCTTC.

This clone has only a few counts. The J gene is TRBJ2-1, the V gene TRBV30, with D perhaps TRBD1 (5 bases). V gave up 0 bases and J gave up 6 bases, with 9 bases separating them. The CDR3 is 13 amino acids. Germline CDR1 and CDR2: GTSNPN and SVGIG (reference sequence). The CDR3 DNA is TGTGCCTGGAGTGTACAAGGGGTCAATGAGCAGTTCTTC. Amino acid sequence: CAWSVQGVNEQFF.

J is TRBJ2-5 and V is TRBV7-9; no clear D. The CDR3 contains 13 residues. The V and J ends lost 7 bases and 3 bases respectively, with 12 bases between them. Germline CDR1 SEHNR, CDR2 FQNEAQ (reference sequence). The CDR3 sequence is CASTPLLKETQYF. CDR3 nucleotide sequence: TGTGCCAGCACCCCCCTGCTAAAAGAGACCCAGTACTTC.

The CDR3 is CASKEGSYEQYF. The CDR3 DNA sequence: TGTGCCAGCAAGGAGGGTTCCTACGAGCAGTACTTC. The chain is built from TRBV2 and TRBJ2-7; tentatively, D is TRBD2 (6 bases). Germline CDR1 reads SNHLY; CDR2 reads FYNNEI. V shed 7 bases and J shed 1 base, with 8 bases lying between them. CDR3 length: 12 amino acids.

This chain links TRBV27 with TRBJ2-7; the match to TRBD2 covers 7 bases. The CDR3 extends over 14 amino acids. Looked up from germline, CDR1 is MNHEY and CDR2 is SMNVEV (reference sequence). V gave up 2 bases and J gave up 4 bases; unmatched junction bases: 5. CDR3 in DNA: TGTGCCAGCAGTTTAATCAGTAGCGGGTACGAGCAGTACTTC. It is translated as CASSLISSGYEQYF.

J is TRBJ2-5 and V is TRBV28; D not resolved. V was cut by 3 bases and J by 2 bases, with 10 bases left in between. Germline assignment: CDR1 MDHEN and CDR2 SYDVKM. The length of the CDR3 is 14 residues. As DNA, the CDR3 is TGTGCCAGCAGTTTCGCTCTCTCGCAAGAGACCCAGTACTTC. It yields the protein CASSFALSQETQYF.

The V call is TRBV11-3, the J call TRBJ2-7, with a tentative D call TRBD2 (5 bases). The CDR3 has 15 amino acids. Trimming stripped 2 bases from V and 2 bases from J, with 13 bases between. Per the germline V gene, CDR1 is SGHNT and CDR2 is YENEEA. The CDR3, as DNA: TGTGCCAGCAGCTTACACGAGGGAGTCGCCTACGAGCAGTACTTC. Protein product: CASSLHEGVAYEQYF.